The source of this T cell receptor beta chain is a study of shared clonotypes between healthy human individuals. Germline lookup yields CDR1 SGHDN and CDR2 FVKESK. There are 14 residues in the CDR3. Trimming took 3 bases from V and 10 from J, leaving 16 bases between them. CD45RO-negative, CCR7-selected cells formed the naive CD8 fraction, which excluded terminally differentiated effector memory CD45RA+ cells. Overall study findings and caveats: It was observed that approximately 5% of naive CD4 clonotypes were shared across four donors.

The repertoire was sequenced with immunoSEQ multiplex PCR; TCRdb's copy has only in-frame clones and lacks some. The sample includes approximately 590,000 clones, 95% of them seen just once. As concerns this clone: The antigen is unknown.

The clonotype comes from a woman aged 25 to 39 in good health. The rearrangement uses TRBV14 and TRBJ2-1; D might be TRBD1 (6 bases). The sample taken for sequencing was naive CD8+ T cells sorted from blood. CDR3 DNA sequence: TGTGCCAGCAGCCAGGACCCTCCCCAGGGGGAGCAGTTCTTC. Amino acids: CASSQDPPQGEQFF.